These 10 T cell receptor beta chains originate from one sample sequenced in a study of T cell responses to AZD1222 COVID-19 vaccine (dated by TCRdb to about 2021). Interpreted using the paper, the time point label stands for: baseline before first vaccination. The library came from the immunoSEQ multiplex PCR assay. The immuneACCESS repertoire file appears here via TCRdb, limited to in-frame rearrangements. These files lack a portion of the clones; in checked studies, under half of the deficit traces to unresolved V genes, and the cause of the others is not known. The sample yields around 120,000 clones; approximately 92% were counted once. The ten largest clones take up 0.9% to 1.2% of the sample. Sample: peripheral blood, taken on day 0 of AZD1222 vaccination. The receptors shown here come from an adult in good health.

V usage is TRBV19 and J usage is TRBJ1-6, with TRBD1 matching 12 bases. J lost 7 bases, V lost 6 bases, and 7 bases had no gene match. This CDR3 comprises 16 residues. Germline V gene lookup returns CDR1 LNHDA and CDR2 SQIVND (reference sequence). CDR3 loop: CASSLGQGAWNSPLHF. The CDR3 bases are TGTGCCAGTAGCTTGGGACAGGGGGCTTGGAATTCACCCCTCCACTTT.

The V and J genes are TRBV20-1 and TRBJ2-7; a possible D gene is TRBD2 (6 bases). The V end lost 3 bases, the J end lost 2 bases, and 11 bases lay between the germline ends. The germline CDR1 and CDR2 sequences are DFQATT and SNEGSKA (reference sequence). This CDR3 contains 13 residues. The DNA of the CDR3 is TGCAGTGCTAGTGGGGGGTATACCTACGAGCAGTACTTC. Translating it yields CSASGGYTYEQYF.

The V and J genes are TRBV6-5 and TRBJ1-5, with D maybe TRBD1 (5 bases). Trimming cost V 7 bases and J 4 bases, with 8 bases left between them. Germline-derived CDR1 and CDR2 are MNHEY and SVGAGI. The CDR3 has 12 amino acids. CDR3 sequence (DNA): TGTGCCAGCACGCAGGGTAATCAGCCCCAGCATTTT. Its translation: CASTQGNQPQHF.

About this clone itself: Other DNA sequences in the sample encode the same CDR3. The chain joins TRBV20-1 to TRBJ1-2; D not resolved. The CDR3 has 11 residues. The V end lost 6 bases, the J end lost 2 bases, and 7 bases lay between the germline ends. CDR1 is DFQATT and CDR2 is SNEGSKA in the germline V gene (reference sequence). CDR3 bases: TGCAGTGCCTATACAAACTATGGCTACACCTTC. Amino acids: CSAYTNYGYTF.

The rearrangement uses TRBV28 and TRBJ1-1; perhaps TRBD1 as D (6 bases). Trimming pared 4 bases from V and 2 bases from J, leaving 14 bases between. Per the germline V gene, CDR1 is MDHEN and CDR2 is SYDVKM. The CDR3 consists of 15 residues. CDR3 in amino acids: CASSWALTGNTEAFF. The CDR3 coding sequence is TGTGCCAGCAGTTGGGCTCTGACAGGAAACACTGAAGCTTTCTTT.

The J gene is TRBJ2-7, the V gene TRBV7-9; maybe TRBD1 (6 bases). Germline CDR1 is SEHNR and CDR2 is FQNEAQ (reference sequence). The V end lost 2 bases, the J end lost 3 bases, and 11 bases lay between the germline ends. This CDR3 is built from 14 residues. The CDR3, as DNA: TGTGCCAGCAGCTTAATCCAGGGACACTACGAGCAGTACTTC. Its translation is CASSLIQGHYEQYF.

The V gene is TRBV2, the J gene TRBJ2-4, with a possible D match to TRBD1 (6 bases). Trimming shortened V by 7 bases and J by 1 base, and 14 bases separated the two germline ends. Per the germline V gene, CDR1 is SNHLY and CDR2 is FYNNEI. The CDR3 covers 15 residues. This CDR3 is CASKSQGMAKNIQYF. In nucleotides, the CDR3 is TGTGCCAGCAAGTCCCAGGGGATGGCCAAAAACATTCAGTACTTC. The full variable domain, its missing parts supplied by reference TRBV2 and TRBJ2-4, is EPEVTQTPSHQVTQMGQEVILRCVPISNHLYFYWYRQILGQKVEFLVSFYNNEISEKSEIFDDQFSVERPDGSNFTLKIRSTKLEDSAMYFCASKSQGMAKNIQYFGAGTRLSVL.

The chain links TRBV7-8 to TRBJ2-4; TRBD2 aligns across 13 bases. Germline CDR1 SGHVS, CDR2 FQNEAQ. V trimming: 5 bases; J trimming: 5 bases; junction bases outside the gene matches: 9. The CDR3 has 17 amino acids. This CDR3 is CASSRIGLAGVENIQYF. The CDR3 DNA reads as TGTGCCAGCAGCCGTATTGGACTAGCGGGAGTGGAAAACATTCAGTACTTC.

The rearrangement joins TRBV7-8 to TRBJ1-3; D might be TRBD1 (5 bases). CDR1 is SGHVS, CDR2 FQNEAQ, per germline. This CDR3 is built from 15 residues. The V end lost 5 bases, the J end lost 2 bases, and 13 bases lay between the germline ends. CDR3 nucleotides: TGTGCCAGCAGCAAACTTTCAGGGACTGGAAACACCATATATTTT. Translating it yields CASSKLSGTGNTIYF.

CDR3: CASSMTQIQETQYF. For the CDR3, the DNA is TGTGCCAGTAGTATGACCCAGATACAAGAGACCCAGTACTTC. The V and J genes are TRBV19 and TRBJ2-5; D is uncertain. Per germline, CDR1 LNHDA and CDR2 SQIVND (reference sequence). CDR3 length equals 14 residues. Trimming took 3 bases from V and 2 from J, leaving 10 bases between them.